Listed below are T cell receptor beta chains from one sample, sequenced in a study of blood T cell repertoires in COVID-19. Method: immunoSEQ multiplex PCR; TCRdb's copy keeps in-frame clones and lacks some. The sample yields 400,000 or so clones, approximately 90% seen once. The sample was peripheral blood. These receptors were collected from a man between 18 and 35 years old with COVID-19, enrolled during active disease. The conserved cysteine and the conserved F or W are not part of the CDR3 here.

V: TRBV19; CDR3: ASSDPGGTYEQY
V: TRBV2; CDR3: ASSDLRAAETQY
V: TRBV7-3; CDR3: ASSPTSGRKDTQY
V: TRBV9; CDR3: ASSPRQGGNTEAF
V: TRBV11-2; CDR3: ASSFSGRAYEQY
V: TRBV5-6; CDR3: ASSLRISGVAKNIQY
V: TRBV6-1; CDR3: ASSEGGGYT
V: TRBV6-1; CDR3: ASSGLRLASGRHTQY
V: TRBV4-1; CDR3: ASSQDVGLPTDTQY
V: TRBV5-1; CDR3: ASSHGQGEQY
V: TRBV4-1; CDR3: ASSPAFRGNEQY
V: TRBV19; CDR3: ASRRSGTGELF
V: TRBV2; CDR3: ASMGPGAYETQY
V: TRBV5-1; CDR3: ASSLGAGALGYT
V: TRBV30; CDR3: AWSLAGETGELF
V: TRBV5-1; CDR3: ASSLADGQGDANT